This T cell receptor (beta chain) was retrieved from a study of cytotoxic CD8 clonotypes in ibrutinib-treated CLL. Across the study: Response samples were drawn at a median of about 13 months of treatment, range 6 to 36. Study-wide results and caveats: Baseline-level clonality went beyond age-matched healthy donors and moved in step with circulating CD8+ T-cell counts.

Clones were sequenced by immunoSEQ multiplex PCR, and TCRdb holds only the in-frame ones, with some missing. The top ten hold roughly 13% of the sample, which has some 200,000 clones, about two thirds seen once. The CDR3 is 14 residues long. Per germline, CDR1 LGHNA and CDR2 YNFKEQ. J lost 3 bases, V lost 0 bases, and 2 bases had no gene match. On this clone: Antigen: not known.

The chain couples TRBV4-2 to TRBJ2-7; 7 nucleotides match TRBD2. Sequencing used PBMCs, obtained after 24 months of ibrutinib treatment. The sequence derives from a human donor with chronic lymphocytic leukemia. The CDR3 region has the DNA TGTGCCAGCAGCCAAGATTCGGGGGGCTACGAGCAGTACTTC. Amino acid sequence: CASSQDSGGYEQYF.